These T cell receptor beta chains were read from a single sample in a study of blood T cells in healthy people across ages. TCRdb reanalysed the 5' RACE reads using MiXCR and keeps one entry per CDR3 protein. In the table there are roughly 1,100,000 distinct CDR3 sequences, under 30% of which are singletons. These data were also reused for a study on T cells of mothers and their children.

Sequencing was carried out using blood. The source is a girl aged 2-9 years in good health. CDR3s include the opening cysteine and the closing phenylalanine or tryptophan. The order of the fields is CDR3 length, clone size, J gene, D gene, V gene, CDR3 DNA, CDR3 protein. D genes are given only for firm matches. Size values are once, few and many counts, or a class for expanded clones, and some rows have none.

cdr3_length: 15; clone_size: -; j_call: TRBJ2-5; d_call: -; v_call: TRBV12-5; cdr3_nt: TGTGCTAGTGGTTTGGAGGGGACGGCACAAGAGACCCAGTACTTC; cdr3_aa: CASGLEGTAQETQYF
cdr3_length: 16; clone_size: few; j_call: TRBJ1-2; d_call: -; v_call: TRBV21-1; cdr3_nt: TGTGCCAGCAGCAATGGAGGTGGCGGTGATGCCTATGGCTACACCTTC; cdr3_aa: CASSNGGGGDAYGYTF
cdr3_length: 14; clone_size: -; j_call: TRBJ2-7; d_call: TRBD2; v_call: TRBV7-8; cdr3_nt: TGTGCCACACAAGCGGGGGCTTACACCTACGAGCAGTACTTC; cdr3_aa: CATQAGAYTYEQYF
cdr3_length: 16; clone_size: -; j_call: TRBJ2-5; d_call: TRBD2; v_call: TRBV29-1; cdr3_nt: TGCAGCGTTGAAGGCACTAGCGGGAGCTTTGGGGAAGAGCAGTACTTC; cdr3_aa: CSVEGTSGSFGEEQYF
cdr3_length: 12; clone_size: few; j_call: TRBJ2-5; d_call: TRBD1; v_call: TRBV10-2; cdr3_nt: TGCGCCAGCGGGGAACAGGGGGAGACCCAGTACTTC; cdr3_aa: CASGEQGETQYF
cdr3_length: 13; clone_size: -; j_call: TRBJ2-3; d_call: -; v_call: TRBV2; cdr3_nt: TGTGCCAGCCGGCAGTCACTGATAGATACGCAGTATTTT; cdr3_aa: CASRQSLIDTQYF
cdr3_length: 11; clone_size: -; j_call: TRBJ2-7; d_call: -; v_call: TRBV6-6; cdr3_nt: TGTGCCACGGTGACAGGCCCCGAGCAGTACTTC; cdr3_aa: CATVTGPEQYF
cdr3_length: 16; clone_size: -; j_call: TRBJ1-1; d_call: -; v_call: TRBV12-3/TRBV12-4; cdr3_nt: TGTGCCAGCAGTCCCACCTGGGGAGGTGTGAACACTGAAGCTTTCTTT; cdr3_aa: CASSPTWGGVNTEAFF
cdr3_length: 15; clone_size: -; j_call: TRBJ2-4; d_call: TRBD1; v_call: TRBV20-1; cdr3_nt: TGCAGTGCTAGCGGGACAGGGCGAAGTGGGGACATTCAGTACTTC; cdr3_aa: CSASGTGRSGDIQYF
cdr3_length: 14; clone_size: -; j_call: TRBJ2-7; d_call: TRBD2; v_call: TRBV5-4; cdr3_nt: TGTGCCAGCAGCTTGGTCGGGGGGAGGCCGGAGCAGTACTTC; cdr3_aa: CASSLVGGRPEQYF
cdr3_length: 15; clone_size: -; j_call: TRBJ2-3; d_call: TRBD2; v_call: TRBV6-1; cdr3_nt: TGTGCCAGCAGTAGCGGGGGACTCGACACAGATACGCAGTATTTT; cdr3_aa: CASSSGGLDTDTQYF
cdr3_length: 15; clone_size: few; j_call: TRBJ2-1; d_call: -; v_call: TRBV27; cdr3_nt: TGTGCCAGCAGTTTAGGGGCAGACTCCTACAATGAGCAGTTCTTC; cdr3_aa: CASSLGADSYNEQFF
cdr3_length: 13; clone_size: few; j_call: TRBJ2-7; d_call: -; v_call: TRBV28; cdr3_nt: TGTGCCAGCCGGCCAATCAGCTCCTACGAGCAGTACTTC; cdr3_aa: CASRPISSYEQYF
cdr3_length: 14; clone_size: -; j_call: TRBJ2-5; d_call: TRBD1; v_call: TRBV25-1; cdr3_nt: TGTGCCAGCAGTGCCTCGACAGGGAGAGAGACCCAGTACTTC; cdr3_aa: CASSASTGRETQYF
cdr3_length: 12; clone_size: -; j_call: TRBJ2-4; d_call: -; v_call: TRBV25-1; cdr3_nt: TGTGCCAGCAGTCCCACAATTAACATTCAGTACTTC; cdr3_aa: CASSPTINIQYF
cdr3_length: 11; clone_size: -; j_call: TRBJ1-1; d_call: -; v_call: TRBV20-1; cdr3_nt: TGCAGTACCCCTTCCCGGGGGGAAGCTTTCTTT; cdr3_aa: CSTPSRGEAFF
cdr3_length: 13; clone_size: -; j_call: TRBJ1-1; d_call: -; v_call: TRBV6-1; cdr3_nt: TGTGCCAGCAGTGTGGCAGGGATAACTGAAGCTTTCTTT; cdr3_aa: CASSVAGITEAFF
cdr3_length: 16; clone_size: -; j_call: TRBJ2-1; d_call: -; v_call: TRBV5-8; cdr3_nt: TGTGCCAGCAGCAACCCCCGGGACAAAATATACAATGAGCAGTTCTTC; cdr3_aa: CASSNPRDKIYNEQFF
cdr3_length: 16; clone_size: few; j_call: TRBJ2-7; d_call: TRBD2; v_call: TRBV11-2; cdr3_nt: TGTGCCAGCAGCTTGCACCCGGGACTAGCCTTAGCCGAGCAGTACTTC; cdr3_aa: CASSLHPGLALAEQYF
cdr3_length: 13; clone_size: -; j_call: TRBJ1-2; d_call: -; v_call: TRBV27; cdr3_nt: TGTGCCAGCAGCCCGACAGACACTTATGGCTACACCTTC; cdr3_aa: CASSPTDTYGYTF
cdr3_length: 15; clone_size: few; j_call: TRBJ2-7; d_call: TRBD1; v_call: TRBV28; cdr3_nt: TGTGCCAGCAGTCTGGAGGACAGGAAAAACTACGAGCAGTACTTC; cdr3_aa: CASSLEDRKNYEQYF
cdr3_length: 16; clone_size: many; j_call: TRBJ2-2; d_call: -; v_call: TRBV24-1; cdr3_nt: TGTGCCACCCGGGGCGTAGTGAGCGGGAACACCGGGGAGCTGTTTTTT; cdr3_aa: CATRGVVSGNTGELFF
cdr3_length: 14; clone_size: few; j_call: TRBJ2-7; d_call: TRBD1; v_call: TRBV6-1; cdr3_nt: TGTGCCATTCTCGGGACAGGGGGGGCCTACGAGCAGTACTTC; cdr3_aa: CAILGTGGAYEQYF
cdr3_length: 14; clone_size: -; j_call: TRBJ2-2; d_call: -; v_call: TRBV5-1; cdr3_nt: TGCGCCAGCAGCGTTCGGGGAAACACCGGGGAGCTGTTTTTT; cdr3_aa: CASSVRGNTGELFF
cdr3_length: 16; clone_size: many; j_call: TRBJ2-2; d_call: -; v_call: TRBV10-3; cdr3_nt: TGTGCCATCAGTGACCTCGGACTACAATGGACCGGGGAGCTGTTTTTT; cdr3_aa: CAISDLGLQWTGELFF
cdr3_length: 17; clone_size: -; j_call: TRBJ2-1; d_call: -; v_call: TRBV13; cdr3_nt: TGTGCCAGCAGCTGGGCTTCGGCGGGGGCCTCGAAAAATGAGCAGTTCTTC; cdr3_aa: CASSWASAGASKNEQFF
cdr3_length: 13; clone_size: many; j_call: TRBJ1-2; d_call: -; v_call: TRBV6-5; cdr3_nt: TGTGCCAGCAGTTACTCACCATTCTATGGCTACACCTTC; cdr3_aa: CASSYSPFYGYTF
cdr3_length: 14; clone_size: -; j_call: TRBJ2-7; d_call: -; v_call: TRBV7-3; cdr3_nt: TGTGCCAGCAGCTTGTTGGGGGGCCTCGACGAGCAGTACTTC; cdr3_aa: CASSLLGGLDEQYF
cdr3_length: 13; clone_size: -; j_call: TRBJ2-1; d_call: TRBD1; v_call: TRBV10-2; cdr3_nt: TGCGCCAGCAGTGAGGGACAGGACAATGAGCAGTTCTTC; cdr3_aa: CASSEGQDNEQFF
cdr3_length: 12; clone_size: -; j_call: TRBJ2-7; d_call: -; v_call: TRBV6-6; cdr3_nt: TGTGCCAGCAGGGTAGATCCCTACGAGCAGTACTTC; cdr3_aa: CASRVDPYEQYF
cdr3_length: 12; clone_size: few; j_call: TRBJ2-5; d_call: -; v_call: TRBV29-1; cdr3_nt: TGCAGCGTTGTTGGGGGGGCAGAGACCCAGTACTTC; cdr3_aa: CSVVGGAETQYF
cdr3_length: 15; clone_size: few; j_call: TRBJ2-5; d_call: -; v_call: TRBV5-1; cdr3_nt: TGCGCCAGCAGCTCGGACGTTCGGGGGCGGGAGACCCAGTACTTC; cdr3_aa: CASSSDVRGRETQYF
cdr3_length: 15; clone_size: -; j_call: TRBJ2-5; d_call: -; v_call: TRBV7-9; cdr3_nt: TGTGCCAGCAGTCCCGGTGATGGGATACAAGAGACCCAGTACTTC; cdr3_aa: CASSPGDGIQETQYF
cdr3_length: 13; clone_size: few; j_call: TRBJ2-5; d_call: -; v_call: TRBV7-9; cdr3_nt: TGTGCCAGCAGCCCATCGTGGGGTGAGACCCAGTACTTC; cdr3_aa: CASSPSWGETQYF
cdr3_length: 15; clone_size: -; j_call: TRBJ1-6; d_call: -; v_call: TRBV10-3; cdr3_nt: TGTGCCATCAGTTCATCGAGCTCCTATAATTCACCCCTCCACTTT; cdr3_aa: CAISSSSSYNSPLHF